These 23 T cell receptor beta chains were sequenced from one sample in a study of cytomegalovirus exposure and HLA in healthy donors. Only in-frame clones appear in the TCRdb table, and some are missing; sequencing was by immunoSEQ multiplex PCR. The data contain 59,000 or so clones, approximately 92% of them singletons. The sample consisted of PBMCs. These receptors were obtained from a woman in her late teens or twenties in good health and CMV-seronegative.

Concerning this clone: This same CDR3 is encoded by further DNA sequences in the sample. The V gene is TRBV27, the J gene TRBJ2-1; weak D call: TRBD2 (5 bases). The CDR3 runs 15 residues. Looked up from germline, CDR1 is MNHEY and CDR2 is SMNVEV (reference sequence). The germline V and J ends were trimmed by 3 bases and 0 bases, with 9 bases remaining between them. CDR3 sequence: CASSFSGSSYNEQFF. As DNA, the CDR3 is TGTGCCAGCAGTTTCAGCGGTAGCTCCTACAATGAGCAGTTCTTC.

The chain carries TRBV7-8 and TRBJ2-7; 9 nucleotides agree with TRBD1. The CDR3 loop spans 14 amino acids. Per the germline V gene, CDR1 is SGHVS and CDR2 is FQNEAQ. V was pared by 1 base and J by 3 bases, with 1 base of the junction left unmatched. CDR3 DNA: TGTGCCAGCAGCTTAGACAGGGGGCACTACGAGCAGTACTTC. Translating gives CASSLDRGHYEQYF.

The V call is TRBV30, the J call TRBJ2-1; the match to TRBD2 covers 13 bases. This CDR3 is 21 amino acids long. Germline assignment: CDR1 GTSNPN and CDR2 SVGIG (reference sequence). The V gene end was trimmed by 3 bases and the J gene end by 0 bases; junction bases not matched to a gene: 17. CDR3 in amino acids: CAWSRGGAGTSGKSSYNEQFF. The CDR3 DNA follows: TGTGCCTGGAGCCGGGGGGGGGCCGGGACTAGCGGGAAGAGCTCCTACAATGAGCAGTTCTTC.

The V gene is TRBV9, the J gene TRBJ2-1; D is uncertain. CDR1 is SGDLS, CDR2 YYNGEE, per germline. This CDR3 has 12 residues. With 4 bases removed from V and 2 bases from J, the gap between germline ends came to 4 bases. CDR3 sequence (DNA): TGTGCCAGCAGCCCCGCCTACAATGAGCAGTTCTTC. Amino acid sequence: CASSPAYNEQFF.

The genes are TRBV6-5 and TRBJ2-1, with 10 bases lining up with TRBD2. V gave up 4 bases and J gave up 3 bases; unmatched junction bases: 0. CDR3 length equals 14 residues. Germline values: CDR1 MNHEY, CDR2 SVGAGI. This CDR3 reads CASSSSGSYNEQFF. CDR3 bases: TGTGCCAGCAGTTCTAGCGGGAGCTACAATGAGCAGTTCTTC.

The gene calls are TRBV27 and TRBJ1-5; 7 bases map to TRBD1. CDR3 length: 14 amino acids. After removal of 6 bases from V and 2 bases from J, the junction contained 4 bases not matched to a gene. Germline V gene sequence: CDR1 MNHEY, CDR2 SMNVEV (reference sequence). The DNA of the CDR3 is TGTGCCAGCAGCTTCAGGGGGGGCAATCAGCCCCAGCATTTT. Its translation is CASSFRGGNQPQHF.

The chain employs TRBV7-8 and TRBJ2-5, with D unresolved. This CDR3 comprises 13 residues. Germline CDR1 reads SGHVS; CDR2 reads FQNEAQ. V lost 0 bases and J lost 5, with 7 bases in between. The CDR3 loop reads CASSLAVRETQYF. The CDR3 nucleotides are TGTGCCAGCAGCTTAGCAGTTCGGGAGACCCAGTACTTC.

The J gene is TRBJ1-1, the V gene TRBV6-1, with D maybe TRBD1 (5 bases). The V and J ends lost 0 bases and 8 bases respectively, with 10 bases between them. Per the germline V gene, CDR1 is MNHNS and CDR2 is SASEGT. This CDR3 has 13 residues. Here the CDR3 reads CASSEAASGEAFF. CDR3 DNA sequence: TGTGCCAGCAGTGAAGCAGCCTCAGGGGAAGCTTTCTTT.

The chain uses TRBV6-5 and TRBJ2-7, with D hard to call. Looked up from germline, CDR1 is MNHEY and CDR2 is SVGAGI. The V and J ends lost 6 bases and 2 bases respectively, with 8 bases between them. The CDR3 length is 12 residues. The CDR3 spells CASRSSTYEQYF. The CDR3 DNA reads as TGTGCCAGCAGGTCCAGTACCTACGAGCAGTACTTC.

The J gene is TRBJ2-3, the V gene TRBV6-6, with 11 bases that match TRBD2. This CDR3 is 16 amino acids long. With V trimmed by 6 bases and J by 5 bases, 10 bases remained unmatched. Germline assignment: CDR1 MNHNY and CDR2 SVGAGI (reference sequence). CDR3 in amino acids: CASRPVAGGPGDTQYF. CDR3 DNA sequence: TGTGCCAGCAGGCCCGTAGCGGGGGGGCCGGGAGATACGCAGTATTTT.

The rearrangement joins TRBV19 to TRBJ2-2; TRBD1 aligns across 7 bases. Per the germline V gene, CDR1 is LNHDA and CDR2 is SQIVND (reference sequence). CDR3 size: 15 residues. V lost 7 bases and J lost 2; bases outside the gene matches: 7. Here the CDR3 reads CASTPTGTNTGELFF. CDR3 DNA sequence: TGTGCCAGTACCCCGACAGGGACAAACACCGGGGAGCTGTTTTTT.

The CDR3 is CASSVGEGTGGFEQYF. CDR3 nucleotide sequence: TGTGCCAGCAGCGTAGGGGAGGGGACAGGGGGCTTCGAGCAGTACTTC. The chain has TRBV9 and TRBJ2-7; 12 nucleotides match TRBD1. The CDR3 runs to 16 residues. Germline V lookup: CDR1 SGDLS, CDR2 YYNGEE. V was pared by 0 bases and J by 6 bases, with 7 bases of the junction left unmatched.

The chain employs TRBV19 and TRBJ1-5; tentative D call: TRBD1 (6 bases). V gave up 2 bases and J gave up 5 bases, with 13 bases separating them. The CDR3 is 15 residues long. Germline CDR1 LNHDA, CDR2 SQIVND (reference sequence). CDR3 DNA sequence: TGTGCCAGTAGTATAAATCAGGGGCGCGATCAGCCCCAGCATTTT. Amino acid sequence: CASSINQGRDQPQHF. The whole variable domain, filled in from reference TRBV19 and TRBJ1-5, reads DGGITQSPKYLFRKEGQNVTLSCEQNLNHDAMYWYRQDPGQGLRLIYYSQIVNDFQKGDIAEGYSVSREKKESFPLTVTSAQKNPTAFYLCASSINQGRDQPQHFGDGTRLSIL.

In this sample, this clone turned up once. The chain uses TRBV5-1 and TRBJ2-2; possibly TRBD1 for D (5 bases). V lost 1 base, J lost 4 bases, and 8 bases lay in between. The CDR3 loop spans 14 amino acids. Germline lookup yields CDR1 SGHRS and CDR2 YFSETQ. The CDR3 here is CASSLQGTTGELFF. In nucleotides, the CDR3 is TGCGCCAGCAGCTTGCAGGGAACCACCGGGGAGCTGTTTTTT.

This chain links TRBV6-1 with TRBJ1-2; TRBD1 aligns across 8 bases. The CDR3 length is 14 residues. Looked up from germline, CDR1 is MNHNS and CDR2 is SASEGT. The V gene end was trimmed by 1 base and the J gene end by 3 bases; junction bases not matched to a gene: 1. Here the CDR3 reads CASSEGDRYYGYTF. The CDR3 nucleotides read TGTGCCAGCAGTGAAGGGGACAGGTACTATGGCTACACCTTC.

The chain has TRBV19 and TRBJ2-5; D gene ambiguous. Germline CDR1 reads LNHDA; CDR2 reads SQIVND (reference sequence). The CDR3 consists of 13 residues. V was pared by 5 bases and J by 2 bases, with 9 bases between. DNA for the CDR3: TGTGCCAGTAGTTTAAACTGGCAAGAGACCCAGTACTTC. Translated: CASSLNWQETQYF.

The J gene is TRBJ1-2, the V gene TRBV7-9; the D gene is possibly TRBD1 (6 bases). Looked up from germline, CDR1 is SEHNR and CDR2 is FQNEAQ (reference sequence). Deletions cut 3 bases from V and 6 bases from J, with 8 bases between. The CDR3 contains 12 residues. CDR3 DNA sequence: TGTGCCAGCAGCTTTCAGGGGAATGGCTACACCTTC. The encoded protein is CASSFQGNGYTF.

This chain connects TRBV9 to TRBJ2-1; weak D call: TRBD2 (6 bases). The V end lost 6 bases, the J end lost 5 bases, and 15 bases lay between the germline ends. CDR1 and CDR2 from the germline V gene are SGDLS and YYNGEE. CDR3 length equals 14 residues. CDR3 DNA: TGTGCCAGCACCGGAAAAGGAGGGCACAATGAGCAGTTCTTC. It codes for CASTGKGGHNEQFF.

The sample holds a few counts of this clone. The rearrangement uses TRBV27 and TRBJ2-7, with 7 bases aligning to TRBD1. J was trimmed by 6 bases and V by 5 bases; bases with no gene match: 7. CDR1 MNHEY and CDR2 SMNVEV come from the germline V gene (reference sequence). This CDR3 is 13 amino acids long. CDR3 sequence: CASSEGGRSEQYF. In nucleotides, the CDR3 is TGTGCCAGCAGTGAAGGGGGCCGAAGCGAGCAGTACTTC.

J is TRBJ2-7 and V is TRBV6-5; 9 nucleotides match TRBD1. CDR1 and CDR2 (germline): MNHEY, SVGAGI. The trim removed 6 bases at V and 3 bases at J, leaving 3 bases unmatched. CDR3 length: 13 residues. The CDR3 protein is CASSRDRDYEQYF. CDR3 DNA sequence: TGTGCCAGCAGCCGGGACAGGGACTACGAGCAGTACTTC.

The chain couples TRBV6-1 to TRBJ2-3; 8 nucleotides agree with TRBD1. V gave up 6 bases and J gave up 4 bases; unmatched junction bases: 6. From germline, CDR1 is MNHNS and CDR2 SASEGT. CDR3 length equals 14 residues. The CDR3 DNA reads as TGTGCCAGCAGCGACAGGGGAAAGGCAGATACGCAGTATTTT. It translates to CASSDRGKADTQYF.

This clone was counted once. The chain joins TRBV7-8 to TRBJ2-7; 8 bases line up with TRBD2. With 1 base clipped from V and 6 bases from J, the junction kept 8 bases outside the gene matches. CDR3 size: 15 residues. Germline-derived CDR1 and CDR2 are SGHVS and FQNEAQ. The CDR3 nucleotides read TGTGCCAGCAGCTTAGAGGGAATAGCGGGACGCGAGCAGTACTTC. This codes for CASSLEGIAGREQYF.

The sample holds one count of this clone. This chain connects TRBV10-3 to TRBJ1-2; tentatively, D is TRBD1 (6 bases). Germline loops: CDR1 ENHRY, CDR2 SYGVKD. The CDR3 is made up of 14 amino acids. Trimming removed 6 bases from V and 1 base from J, with 12 bases in between. The CDR3 sequence: CAISHPQGNYGYTF. The CDR3 DNA sequence: TGTGCCATCAGCCACCCACAGGGTAACTATGGCTACACCTTC.